This T cell receptor beta chain was sequenced for a study of identical twins. Study-level results: Models underestimated TCR alpha sharing (out-of-frame) in monozygotic twins. Beta out-of-frame sequences showed weaker excess sharing between twins.

As concerns this clonotype: The antigen is unknown.

From the 5' RACE reads, TCRdb called clonotypes with MiXCR, one entry per CDR3 protein. The sample gives some 240,000 distinct CDR3 sequences, about 10% of which show up once; 10% is in the top ten. Per germline, CDR1 SGHNT and CDR2 YYREEE (reference sequence). Deletions cut 4 bases from V and 0 bases from J, with 10 bases between. This CDR3 contains 14 residues. What was sequenced was memory T cells sorted from blood. The V and J genes are TRBV5-4 and TRBJ2-5, with D unclear. This receptor was taken from a man aged 50 to 60 in good health. The CDR3 DNA reads TGTGCCAGCAGCCTTCAACCTAACCAAGAGACCCAGTACTTC. Translation: CASSLQPNQETQYF.